This T cell receptor (beta chain) was captured by sequencing in a study of blood T cell repertoires in COVID-19. At the level of the study: Samples representing acute and convalescent COVID-19 were sourced from the United States, Italy and Spain. PBMCs, B-cell-depleted T cells, or T cells were the source of the cDNA or gDNA that made up the material.

Per the study methods: How many nucleated cells were present was estimated from reference gene primer amplification. The method was immunoSEQ multiplex PCR; TCRdb's version includes in-frame clones alone and lacks a portion of them. V and J calls and clone size follow that table, whereas D and trimming were derived from the DNA. Here the sample spans around 200,000 clones, approximately 90% being singletons. The CDR3 runs 13 residues. V lost 6 bases, J lost 6 bases, and 15 bases lay in between. The germline gives CDR1 SGHNT, CDR2 YENEEA. The sequence was collected from a woman older than 75 in a cohort sampled during active or convalescent COVID-19. Sequencing used peripheral blood. V and J are TRBV11-3 and TRBJ2-7; tentatively, D is TRBD2 (6 bases). CDR3 amino acids: CASSQMGGSEQYF. The CDR3 DNA follows: TGTGCCAGCAGTCAGATGGGGGGATCCGAGCAGTACTTC.